Shown below are 28 T cell receptor beta chains from a single sample sequenced in a study of vaccination and CD4 T cells after COVID-19. These receptors have no identified antigens. An Oncomine TCR Beta short-read assay was used to sequence the DNA from cultured CD4+ T cells. Each CDR3 protein gets one entry after TCRdb re-called the PCR reads with MiXCR. The repertoire holds over 14,000 distinct CDR3 sequences, approximately 50% seen once, with over 9% in the top ten. Specified treatment: approximately nine-day PBMC culture with coronavirus spike peptide pools or control peptides (ViraFEST assay). Sequences were obtained from CD4+ T cells from blood, cultured in vitro. These receptors originate from a human donor who had recovered from COVID-19.

The rearrangement links TRBV10-1 to TRBJ2-1; 12 bases are a match to TRBD2. Trimming cost V 6 bases and J 6 bases; bases outside gene matches: 6. Germline V lookup: CDR1 WNHNN, CDR2 SYGVQD (reference sequence). The CDR3 runs to 15 residues. The CDR3 here is CASSPGTSGPNEQFF. The CDR3 DNA sequence: TGCGCCAGCAGCCCCGGGACTAGCGGGCCCAATGAGCAGTTCTTC.

The chain links TRBV6-1 to TRBJ2-1; the match to TRBD1 covers 8 bases. V gave up 6 bases and J gave up 0 bases; unmatched junction bases: 4. CDR3 size: 15 residues. Per the germline V gene, CDR1 is MNHNS and CDR2 is SASEGT. The CDR3, as DNA: TGTGCCAGCAGCGAGACAGGGGCCTCCTACAATGAGCAGTTCTTC. Translation: CASSETGASYNEQFF.

CDR3 amino acids: CASSLGRAGSPLHF. The CDR3 DNA sequence: TGTGCCAGCAGTTTGGGCAGGGCAGGTTCACCCCTCCACTTT. J is TRBJ1-6 and V is TRBV12-3 or TRBV12-4, with a tentative D call TRBD1 (5 bases). CDR3 length equals 14 residues. The ends were cut back, 3 bases at V and 9 bases at J, with 12 bases in the middle.

This clonotype appeared a few times. This rearrangement joins TRBV5-1 to TRBJ1-5, with D maybe TRBD1 (5 bases). The CDR3 has 14 amino acids. The germline V gene encodes CDR1 SGHRS and CDR2 YFSETQ. Trimming removed 0 bases from V and 7 bases from J, with 11 bases in between. The CDR3 here is CASSLEAGDQPQHF. The CDR3 nucleotides are TGCGCCAGCAGCTTGGAGGCGGGGGACCAGCCCCAGCATTTT.

The chain couples TRBV29-1 to TRBJ1-5; no firm D call. The CDR3 is 13 amino acids. Trimming removed 4 bases at V and 5 bases at J, with 12 bases between. Germline-derived CDR1 and CDR2 are SQVTM and ANQGSEA. This CDR3 is CSVVPRGDQPQHF. The CDR3 region has the DNA TGCAGCGTTGTCCCACGCGGGGATCAGCCCCAGCATTTT.

This clonotype was recorded once. V usage is TRBV11-3 and J usage is TRBJ2-7; TRBD2 matches at 12 bases. Germline V CDR1 and CDR2: SGHNT, YENEEA. Trimming cost V 3 bases and J 0 bases; bases outside gene matches: 9. This CDR3 region has 18 residues. The CDR3 nucleotides are TGTGCCAGCAGCTTTTCGAAACGACTAGCGGGAGTCTCCTACGAGCAGTACTTC. Translated, it gives CASSFSKRLAGVSYEQYF.

This chain links TRBV5-4 with TRBJ1-2; no definite D call. Germline-derived CDR1 and CDR2 are SGHNT and YYREEE (reference sequence). The CDR3 runs 16 residues. The germline V and J ends were trimmed by 0 bases and 8 bases, with 20 bases remaining between them. Written as DNA, the CDR3 is TGTGCCAGCAGCTTGGATCCAGGAGCTCTAAGTGGCGGCTACACCTTC. This gives the protein CASSLDPGALSGGYTF.

This clonotype was detected only a few times. This chain uses TRBV7-2 with TRBJ2-1; 8 nucleotides agree with TRBD2. Germline loops: CDR1 SGHTA, CDR2 FQGNSA. The CDR3 loop spans 16 amino acids. The J segment lost 4 bases and the V segment lost 2 bases, leaving 7 bases of the junction unmatched. CDR3 coding DNA: TGTGCCAGCAGCTTATTAAGCGGGGGACTGTACAATGAGCAGTTCTTC. Amino acids: CASSLLSGGLYNEQFF.

This clonotype has a single count. The J gene is TRBJ2-3, the V gene TRBV24-1, with D uncertain. The CDR3 runs to 15 residues. V lost 3 bases to trimming and J lost 2 bases, with 11 bases between them. Germline V lookup: CDR1 KGHDR, CDR2 SFDVKD. The CDR3 protein is CATSDPSSTTDTQYF. The CDR3 DNA follows: TGTGCCACCAGTGATCCATCTAGTACCACAGATACGCAGTATTTT.

Turning to this clonotype: A read error may account for a junction end that differs from germline. This chain joins TRBV6-1 and TRBJ1-5, with 7 bases identical to TRBD1. Per the germline V gene, CDR1 is MNHNS and CDR2 is SASEGT. The CDR3 length is 16 residues. DNA for the CDR3: TGTGCCAGCAGAGAAGGACAGGTTTATAGCAATCAGCCCCAGCATTTT. It codes for CASREGQVYSNQPQHF.

The chain links TRBV19 to TRBJ2-7, with a tentative D call TRBD2 (5 bases). The V and J ends lost 4 bases and 3 bases respectively, with 10 bases between them. The CDR3 has 13 amino acids. Germline loops: CDR1 LNHDA, CDR2 SQIVND (reference sequence). CDR3 in amino acids: CASSRTGNYEQYF. CDR3 DNA: TGTGCCAGTAGTAGGACGGGGAACTACGAGCAGTACTTC.

CDR3 bases: TGTGCCATCAGTGCCTCTAGCGGGAGCGACGAGCAGTACTTC. This gives the protein CAISASSGSDEQYF. J is TRBJ2-7 and V is TRBV10-3, with 10 bases identical to TRBD2. The V gene end was trimmed by 4 bases and the J gene end by 5 bases; junction bases not matched to a gene: 5. CDR3 length: 14 amino acids. CDR1 ENHRY and CDR2 SYGVKD come from the germline V gene.

This chain uses TRBV3-1 with TRBJ1-1; D unresolved. V was clipped by 4 bases and J by 5 bases, with 17 bases between them. The CDR3 has 15 amino acids. Germline assignment: CDR1 LGHDT and CDR2 YNNKEL (reference sequence). CDR3 in DNA: TGTGCCAGCAGCCCTCAGCTAGGTTTTCGAACTGAAGCTTTCTTT. It encodes CASSPQLGFRTEAFF.

The V call is TRBV7-2, the J call TRBJ1-1; D remains ambiguous. This CDR3 has 14 residues. CDR1 is SGHTA and CDR2 is FQGNSA in the germline V gene. V was cut by 2 bases and J by 1 base, with 8 bases left in between. CDR3: CASSLQVKNTEAFF. In DNA form, the CDR3 reads TGTGCCAGCAGCTTACAGGTCAAGAACACTGAAGCTTTCTTT.

J is TRBJ1-2 and V is TRBV29-1; D is unresolved. This CDR3 is 10 amino acids long. Between the trimmed V and J ends, which lost 4 bases and 5 bases, there was a span of 5 bases. The germline CDR1 and CDR2 sequences are SQVTM and ANQGSEA. The CDR3 reads CSVASYGYTF. CDR3 DNA: TGCAGCGTTGCATCGTATGGCTACACCTTC.

This chain uses TRBV29-1 with TRBJ1-1; 9 bases align to TRBD1. The CDR3 spans 16 residues. The germline V gene encodes CDR1 SQVTM and CDR2 ANQGSEA. V was clipped by 6 bases and J by 6 bases; unmatched bases: 17. The CDR3 region is CSVSWGTGRSGAEAFF. The CDR3 DNA reads TGCAGCGTGTCTTGGGGGACAGGGCGGAGTGGAGCTGAAGCTTTCTTT.

The rearrangement uses TRBV19 and TRBJ2-7, with 11 positions matching TRBD2. This CDR3 comprises 13 residues. The ends lost 6 bases at V and 4 bases at J; junction bases unmatched: 2. CDR1 and CDR2 from the germline V gene are LNHDA and SQIVND (reference sequence). The CDR3 loop is CASRASGRYEQYF. CDR3 in DNA: TGTGCCAGTAGAGCTAGCGGGAGGTACGAGCAGTACTTC.

As DNA, the CDR3 is TGTGCCAGCAGCCCCCGGACAGAGAGTAGAATCTCACCCCTCCACTTT. It is translated as CASSPRTESRISPLHF. This rearrangement joins TRBV11-2 to TRBJ1-6; maybe TRBD1 (6 bases). Germline V CDR1 and CDR2: SGHAT, FQNNGV. V lost 5 bases to trimming and J lost 10 bases, with 21 bases between them. This CDR3 region has 16 residues. Based on the CDR3 plus reference TRBV11-2 and TRBJ1-6, the full variable domain is EAGVAQSPRYKIIEKRQSVAFWCNPISGHATLYWYQQILGQGPKLLIQFQNNGVVDDSQLPKDRFSAERLKGVDSTLKIQPAKLEDSAVYLCASSPRTESRISPLHFGNGTRLTVT.

The chain joins TRBV6-1 to TRBJ2-5, with a possible D match to TRBD2 (6 bases). V lost 4 bases to trimming and J lost 2 bases, with 17 bases between them. The germline gives CDR1 MNHNS, CDR2 SASEGT. CDR3 length equals 16 residues. The CDR3 DNA follows: TGTGCCAGCAGTGTCTTGATCGGGGGAATTCAAGAGACCCAGTACTTC. It specifies CASSVLIGGIQETQYF.

V and J are TRBV20-1 and TRBJ2-1; 8 positions agree with TRBD2. Germline lookup yields CDR1 DFQATT and CDR2 SNEGSKA (reference sequence). This CDR3 is built from 14 residues. V lost 3 bases, J lost 2 bases, and 3 bases stayed unmatched. CDR3 nucleotide sequence: TGCAGTGCTAGTCCGGGAGGGACCTACAATGAGCAGTTCTTC. As protein: CSASPGGTYNEQFF.

The chain carries TRBV7-2 and TRBJ2-3; D call uncertain. V shed 3 bases and J shed 7 bases, with 8 bases lying between them. Germline CDR1 is SGHTA and CDR2 is FQGNSA. The CDR3 runs to 12 residues. The CDR3 DNA reads TGTGCCAGCAGCTTGACGCCCAATACGCAGTATTTT. It encodes CASSLTPNTQYF.

V is TRBV27 and J is TRBJ2-3; D ambiguous. CDR1 MNHEY and CDR2 SMNVEV come from the germline V gene (reference sequence). V was clipped by 3 bases and J by 4 bases, with 8 bases between them. The CDR3 is 13 residues long. The CDR3 coding sequence is TGTGCCAGCAGTTTCGCTAGGGCAGATACGCAGTATTTT. Protein sequence: CASSFARADTQYF.

This chain uses TRBV29-1 with TRBJ1-1; 11 nucleotides align to TRBD1. The CDR3 totals 14 residues. V was clipped by 7 bases and J by 4 bases; unmatched bases: 8. Per germline, CDR1 SQVTM and CDR2 ANQGSEA. The CDR3 region has the DNA TGCAGCGGACGAACCGGGACAGGGGGCACTGAAGCTTTCTTT. It is translated as CSGRTGTGGTEAFF.

The V gene is TRBV9, the J gene TRBJ2-5; TRBD1 aligns across 8 bases. From germline, CDR1 is SGDLS and CDR2 YYNGEE. J gave up 5 bases and V 4 bases, and 10 bases lay outside the gene matches. This CDR3 is 15 amino acids long. CDR3 protein: CASSRQGSPWETQYF. The CDR3 DNA sequence: TGTGCCAGCAGCCGACAGGGGAGCCCTTGGGAGACCCAGTACTTC.

The chain is built from TRBV6-1 and TRBJ1-2, with D perhaps matching TRBD1 (5 bases). In germline, CDR1 is MNHNS, CDR2 SASEGT. CDR3 length: 15 residues. V was cut by 7 bases and J by 4 bases, with 19 bases left in between. This chain's CDR3 is CASTQSGGSLYGYTF. CDR3 bases: TGTGCCAGCACCCAAAGCGGGGGGTCGCTCTATGGCTACACCTTC.

Judged by abundance, this clonotype is large. The chain employs TRBV20-1 and TRBJ1-5; the D is unclear. This CDR3 contains 14 residues. V lost 2 bases, J lost 4 bases, and 12 bases lay in between. Germline V gene sequence: CDR1 DFQATT, CDR2 SNEGSKA (reference sequence). As DNA, the CDR3 is TGCAGTGCTAGAAACGGCCCCTCTAATCAGCCCCAGCATTTT. It translates to CSARNGPSNQPQHF.

The sample holds a few counts of this clonotype. One end of the junction fails to match germline, which may point to a read error. The chain employs TRBV10-2 and TRBJ1-2; a possible D gene is TRBD1 (5 bases). This CDR3 spans 13 amino acids. Germline V CDR1 and CDR2: WSHSY, SAAADI. Here the CDR3 DNA reads TGTGCCAGCAGTTATCGAGGGGCGGGTGGCTACACCTTC. Translated, it gives CASSYRGAGGYTF.

The chain combines TRBV6-5 with TRBJ1-5; possibly TRBD1 for D (5 bases). The V gene's germline CDR1 is MNHEY and CDR2 SVGAGI. This CDR3 is built from 14 residues. V lost 0 bases, J lost 6 bases, and 9 bases lay in between. CDR3 loop: CASSYSWGFQPQHF. The CDR3 DNA reads as TGTGCCAGCAGTTACTCATGGGGGTTTCAGCCCCAGCATTTT.